Shown below are 31 T cell receptor beta chains from a single sample sequenced in a study of PD-L1 blockade in urothelial cancer. The protocol was immunoSEQ multiplex PCR, while the TCRdb copy is restricted to in-frame clones and leaves out a portion. The data contain roughly 60,000 clones, over 70% of them seen just once; the ten biggest clones take up 4.5%. The starting material was PBMCs, obtained around atezolizumab (anti-PD-L1) treatment. The receptor source for this set is a man between 65 and 85 years old with urothelial cancer.

The chain combines TRBV2 with TRBJ2-2, with a weak D call TRBD1 (6 bases). The CDR3 is 19 residues long. V lost 3 bases, J lost 0 bases, and 20 bases lay in between. Germline loops: CDR1 SNHLY, CDR2 FYNNEI. The CDR3 bases are TGTGCCAGCAGTGAGGTGGGTCAGGGGCTACACCCGAACACCGGGGAGCTGTTTTTT. This encodes CASSEVGQGLHPNTGELFF.

The chain links TRBV9 to TRBJ2-7; 11 bases align to TRBD2. Germline V gene lookup returns CDR1 SGDLS and CDR2 YYNGEE. This CDR3 spans 15 amino acids. Trimming at V came to 4 bases and at J to 6 bases, leaving 9 bases not matched to a gene. CDR3 sequence: CASSPRLAGHGEQYF. The CDR3 DNA reads as TGTGCCAGCAGCCCCAGACTAGCGGGACATGGCGAGCAGTACTTC. The full variable domain, in which reference TRBV9 and TRBJ2-7 provide the parts outside the CDR3, is DSGVTQTPKHLITATGQRVTLRCSPRSGDLSVYWYQQSLDQGLQFLIQYYNGEERAKGNILERFSAQQFPDLHSELNLSSLELGDSALYFCASSPRLAGHGEQYFGPGTRLTVT.

This clone has at least ten counts. The chain is built from TRBV18 and TRBJ2-2, with D unresolved. This CDR3 comprises 14 residues. V gave up 3 bases and J gave up 4 bases, with 9 bases separating them. Germline values: CDR1 KGHSH, CDR2 LQKENI. The CDR3 DNA follows: TGTGCCAGCTCACCGGCGCGCGGCACCGGGGAGCTGTTTTTT. Translating it yields CASSPARGTGELFF.

This chain joins TRBV25-1 and TRBJ1-1; 9 bases map to TRBD1. The CDR3 extends over 13 amino acids. The germline V gene encodes CDR1 MGHDK and CDR2 SYGVNS. After removal of 5 bases from V and 4 bases from J, the junction contained 2 bases not matched to a gene. CDR3 bases: TGTGCCAGCAGTCAGACAGGGGGCACTGAAGCTTTCTTT. The encoded protein is CASSQTGGTEAFF.

The chain combines TRBV5-4 with TRBJ2-2, with 10 bases that match TRBD1. This CDR3 region has 16 residues. Per germline, CDR1 SGHNT and CDR2 YYREEE (reference sequence). With 4 bases clipped from V and 2 bases from J, the junction kept 5 bases outside the gene matches. The CDR3 sequence: CASSPRQGANTGELFF. The CDR3 DNA reads as TGTGCCAGCAGCCCCAGACAGGGGGCAAACACCGGGGAGCTGTTTTTT.

J is TRBJ2-7 and V is TRBV7-2; 7 positions match TRBD2. The CDR3 is made up of 15 amino acids. Germline V gene lookup returns CDR1 SGHTA and CDR2 FQGNSA. The V gene end was trimmed by 3 bases and the J gene end by 1 base; junction bases not matched to a gene: 6. CDR3: CASSFSGGGSYEQYF. The CDR3 DNA follows: TGTGCCAGCAGCTTCTCTGGGGGGGGTTCCTACGAGCAGTACTTC.

The chain employs TRBV5-1 and TRBJ2-7; 8 nucleotides agree with TRBD2. Per germline, CDR1 SGHRS and CDR2 YFSETQ. The CDR3 has 14 amino acids. V lost 4 bases, J lost 3 bases, and 6 bases stayed unmatched. CDR3 in DNA: TGCGCCAGCAGCGCAGATCTAGCGGGCTACGAGCAGTACTTC. Its protein is CASSADLAGYEQYF.

This clone was observed a single time. The chain employs TRBV6-5 and TRBJ2-7; TRBD1 agrees at 8 bases. Per the germline V gene, CDR1 is MNHEY and CDR2 is SVGAGI. V lost 2 bases, J lost 4 bases, and 4 bases stayed unmatched. The CDR3 extends over 14 amino acids. CDR3 protein: CASSYSQGAYEQYF. The DNA for the CDR3 is TGTGCCAGCAGTTACAGTCAGGGGGCTTACGAGCAGTACTTC.

The CDR3 region is CASSVAGHRGRSGNTIYF. The CDR3 DNA is TGTGCCAGCAGCGTAGCTGGGCACAGGGGGAGATCTGGAAACACCATATATTTT. V usage is TRBV9 and J usage is TRBJ1-3; the match to TRBD1 covers 8 bases. CDR1 and CDR2 (germline): SGDLS, YYNGEE. V was clipped by 0 bases and J by 1 base; unmatched bases: 9. The CDR3 runs to 18 residues. Drawing the rest from reference TRBV9 and TRBJ1-3, the complete variable domain is DSGVTQTPKHLITATGQRVTLRCSPRSGDLSVYWYQQSLDQGLQFLIQYYNGEERAKGNILERFSAQQFPDLHSELNLSSLELGDSALYFCASSVAGHRGRSGNTIYFGEGSWLTVV.

In regard to this clone: Other DNA variants within this sample encode the same CDR3. V is TRBV11-2 and J is TRBJ2-7; TRBD2 matches at 12 bases. The CDR3 runs to 15 residues. From germline, CDR1 is SGHAT and CDR2 FQNNGV. The ends lost 4 bases at V and 2 bases at J; junction bases unmatched: 3. CDR3: CASSSLAGGPYEQYF. CDR3 DNA: TGTGCCAGCAGCTCTCTAGCGGGAGGGCCCTACGAGCAGTACTTC.

The chain couples TRBV6-5 to TRBJ2-6; unclear D gene. This CDR3 region has 16 residues. V lost 0 bases to trimming and J lost 0 bases, with 6 bases between them. CDR1 MNHEY and CDR2 SVGAGI come from the germline V gene. The CDR3 protein is CASSYSPGSGANVLTF. The CDR3 DNA reads TGTGCCAGCAGTTACTCGCCAGGCTCTGGGGCCAACGTCCTGACTTTC.

This chain connects TRBV28 to TRBJ1-4; TRBD1 is a possible D gene (5 bases). The CDR3 covers 13 residues. Germline V gene sequence: CDR1 MDHEN, CDR2 SYDVKM. Between the trimmed V and J ends, which lost 6 bases and 7 bases, there was a span of 12 bases. The CDR3 DNA is TGTGCCAGCAGACCGGGGGTCACTGAAAAACTGTTTTTT. This codes for CASRPGVTEKLFF.

This clone was seen only a few times. The chain carries TRBV29-1 and TRBJ2-1; D might be TRBD2 (6 bases). The CDR3 is 12 residues long. The germline CDR1 and CDR2 sequences are SQVTM and ANQGSEA. V was clipped by 4 bases and J by 5 bases, with 9 bases between them. CDR3 region: CSVGSGNNEQFF. The CDR3 nucleotides are TGCAGCGTTGGTAGCGGTAACAATGAGCAGTTCTTC.

The CDR3 loop is CASSYGLAGTYEQYF. CDR3 sequence (DNA): TGTGCCAGCAGCTATGGACTAGCGGGAACCTACGAGCAGTACTTC. The chain joins TRBV5-4 to TRBJ2-7, with 12 bases that match TRBD2. After removal of 3 bases from V and 2 bases from J, the junction contained 3 bases not matched to a gene. The germline V gene encodes CDR1 SGHNT and CDR2 YYREEE (reference sequence). The CDR3 is made up of 15 amino acids.

The chain employs TRBV10-3 and TRBJ2-2; 7 nucleotides line up with TRBD2. CDR1 ENHRY and CDR2 SYGVKD come from the germline V gene. Trimming removed 5 bases from V and 4 bases from J; junction bases left unmatched: 7. The CDR3 has 15 amino acids. The CDR3 nucleotides are TGTGCCATCAGTCCCGGAGCGGGAACCACCGGGGAGCTGTTTTTT. Translated: CAISPGAGTTGELFF.

Here the CDR3 reads CASSLRSLATNEKLFF. CDR3 nucleotides: TGCGCCAGCAGCTTAAGGAGCCTTGCAACTAATGAAAAACTGTTTTTT. The chain uses TRBV5-1 and TRBJ1-4; the D is unclear. Germline CDR1 is SGHRS and CDR2 is YFSETQ. CDR3 length: 16 residues. Trimming pared 2 bases from V and 0 bases from J, leaving 11 bases between.

The rearrangement joins TRBV11-2 to TRBJ2-5; 7 nucleotides line up with TRBD2. The J call is in doubt because the DNA end fits TRBJ2-7 better. In germline, CDR1 is SGHAT, CDR2 FQNNGV. This CDR3 spans 16 amino acids. In DNA form, the CDR3 reads TGTGCCAGCAGCCCTCTGGGGGGGAGAGATTACTACGAGCAGTACTTC. Amino acid sequence: CASSPLGGRDYYEQYF.

V is TRBV30 and J is TRBJ1-4; 7 bases agree with TRBD1. Unmatched junction bases numbered 9, after V lost 6 bases and J lost 5 bases. In germline, CDR1 is GTSNPN, CDR2 SVGIG (reference sequence). The CDR3 spans 14 residues. The CDR3, as DNA: TGTGCCTGTCTAGAGGACAGGAGGAATGAAAAACTGTTTTTT. Protein sequence: CACLEDRRNEKLFF.

The rearrangement joins TRBV7-8 to TRBJ1-5; D remains unclear. V was shortened by 3 bases and J by 6 bases, with 15 bases between the two germline ends. Germline loops: CDR1 SGHVS, CDR2 FQNEAQ. The CDR3 extends over 15 amino acids. The CDR3 sequence: CASSLQRVGGQPQHF. The CDR3 region has the DNA TGTGCCAGCAGCTTGCAGCGAGTAGGCGGTCAGCCCCAGCATTTT.

The CDR3 DNA reads as TGTGCCAGCAGCCTTATCGGACAGGGAGGTAACTATGGCTACACCTTC. Translating gives CASSLIGQGGNYGYTF. The V and J genes are TRBV5-5 and TRBJ1-2; 8 positions agree with TRBD1. Germline lookup yields CDR1 SGHKS and CDR2 YYEKEE (reference sequence). The CDR3 sequence is 16 residues long. The trim removed 4 bases at V and 1 base at J, leaving 9 bases unmatched.

There are a few counts of this clone. J is TRBJ2-7 and V is TRBV5-1, with D unclear. V was shortened by 3 bases and J by 2 bases, with 3 bases between the two germline ends. Germline CDR1 SGHRS, CDR2 YFSETQ. This CDR3 is 11 amino acids long. The DNA for the CDR3 is TGCGCCAGCAGCTCGGCCTACGAGCAGTACTTC. Translating gives CASSSAYEQYF.

This sequence joins TRBV7-6 and TRBJ2-3; D is perhaps TRBD2 (5 bases). CDR1 is SGHVS and CDR2 is FNYEAQ in the germline V gene. CDR3 length: 14 amino acids. V lost 5 bases and J 2 bases, leaving 11 bases between the germline ends. CDR3 coding DNA: TGTGCCAGCAGCCTTTGGACTTTCACAGATACGCAGTATTTT. It is translated as CASSLWTFTDTQYF.

The gene calls are TRBV28 and TRBJ2-1, with 13 positions matching TRBD2. The V and J ends lost 2 bases and 4 bases, in that order; junction bases with no gene match: 8. CDR1 is MDHEN, CDR2 SYDVKM, per germline. CDR3 length: 18 amino acids. CDR3 amino acids: CASSLVLAGGPGYNEQFF. Here the CDR3 DNA reads TGTGCCAGCAGTTTAGTACTAGCGGGAGGGCCAGGGTACAATGAGCAGTTCTTC.

The chain links TRBV2 to TRBJ2-3, with D maybe TRBD2 (5 bases). CDR3 length: 14 residues. The germline gives CDR1 SNHLY, CDR2 FYNNEI. Trimming pared 7 bases from V and 0 bases from J, leaving 11 bases between. The DNA of the CDR3 is TGTGCCAGCAAACTCCAGCGGAGCACAGATACGCAGTATTTT. Residues: CASKLQRSTDTQYF.

J is TRBJ1-2 and V is TRBV30, with D perhaps matching TRBD1 (6 bases). The CDR3 runs to 15 residues. V was trimmed by 0 bases and J by 4 bases, leaving 15 bases between them. The germline CDR1 and CDR2 sequences are GTSNPN and SVGIG (reference sequence). CDR3 protein: CAWSVLGGRVYGYTF. The CDR3 DNA reads as TGTGCCTGGAGTGTACTCGGGGGGCGAGTCTATGGCTACACCTTC.

This chain uses TRBV29-1 with TRBJ2-7; 9 bases match TRBD1. V trimming: 3 bases; J trimming: 6 bases; junction bases outside the gene matches: 6. This CDR3 is 13 amino acids long. Germline loops: CDR1 SQVTM, CDR2 ANQGSEA. This CDR3 is CSVEGQGTLEQYF. The CDR3 region has the DNA TGCAGCGTTGAGGGACAGGGAACCCTCGAGCAGTACTTC.

This clone was observed a handful of times. The chain uses TRBV5-6 and TRBJ2-3; TRBD2 is a possible D gene (6 bases). CDR3 length: 14 residues. V was trimmed by 2 bases and J by 6 bases, leaving 13 bases between them. Germline CDR1 SGHDT, CDR2 YYEEEE. The CDR3 sequence is CASSLGGAPDTQYF. For the CDR3, the DNA is TGTGCCAGCAGCTTAGGAGGGGCCCCTGATACGCAGTATTTT.

This sequence joins TRBV30 and TRBJ2-1, with 11 bases identical to TRBD2. The CDR3 sequence is 18 residues long. Germline CDR1 GTSNPN, CDR2 SVGIG (reference sequence). With 0 bases clipped from V and 6 bases from J, the junction kept 13 bases outside the gene matches. CDR3: CAWSVWGKGLAVLNEQFF. Written as DNA, the CDR3 is TGTGCCTGGAGTGTATGGGGTAAGGGACTAGCGGTACTCAATGAGCAGTTCTTC.

J is TRBJ1-2 and V is TRBV5-6, with D unclear. CDR1 SGHDT and CDR2 YYEEEE come from the germline V gene. The CDR3 totals 13 residues. Deletions cut 0 bases from V and 8 bases from J, with 11 bases between. CDR3 amino acids: CASSLVDAGGYTF. CDR3 nucleotides: TGTGCCAGCAGCTTGGTTGATGCCGGGGGCTACACCTTC.

This clone was picked up a small number of times. This chain links TRBV5-1 with TRBJ2-1; TRBD2 matches 11 bases. The CDR3 consists of 15 residues. Trimming removed 2 bases from V and 7 bases from J; junction bases left unmatched: 5. Germline CDR1 and CDR2: SGHRS and YFSETQ. CDR3 sequence: CASSFAGLAANEQFF. CDR3 sequence (DNA): TGCGCCAGCAGCTTTGCGGGACTAGCGGCAAATGAGCAGTTCTTC.

The chain recombines TRBV5-1 with TRBJ2-1; 13 bases are a match to TRBD2. The CDR3 has 15 residues. Per germline, CDR1 SGHRS and CDR2 YFSETQ. Losses at the gene ends were 1 base for V and 7 bases for J; bases not matched to a gene: 2. The CDR3 sequence is CASSLTSGRENEQFF. CDR3 sequence (DNA): TGCGCCAGCAGCTTGACTAGCGGGAGGGAGAATGAGCAGTTCTTC.